Here is one T cell receptor beta chain with its context. Its antigen is unidentified. Other DNA sequences in the same sample also yield this CDR3. This entry belongs to a study of cytomegalovirus exposure and HLA in healthy donors. It was healthy bone marrow donors who served as donors. Study results and caveats: Later findings reportedly placed an Asian-associated ancestry cluster below the approximately 650-donor mean for N-insertions. Rates of TCR association differed by HLA locus in a later analysis, with DRB1 highest and HLA-C lowest.

The ends lost 2 bases at V and 2 bases at J; junction bases unmatched: 0. The CDR3 spans 14 residues. Per germline, CDR1 KGHSH and CDR2 LQKENI. In the PCR, 60 Vbeta and 13 Jbeta primers were used. Profiling relied on immunoSEQ multiplex PCR, and the TCRdb table lists in-frame clones only, not all of them. The top ten clones hold about 5% of a sample with around 90,000 clones, around 62% of them seen once. The TCR sequence derives from a woman aged 30 to 39 in good health and CMV-seropositive. Sequencing was carried out using PBMCs. V usage is TRBV18 and J usage is TRBJ1-5, with TRBD1 identical over 7 bases. CDR3 coding DNA: TGTGCCAGCTCACCAACAGGGGGCAATCAGCCCCAGCATTTT. Protein: CASSPTGGNQPQHF. The whole variable domain, remainder taken from reference TRBV18 and TRBJ1-5, is NAGVMQNPRHLVRRRGQEARLRCSPMKGHSHVYWYRQLPEEGLKFMVYLQKENIIDESGMPKERFSAEFPKEGPSILRIQQVVRGDSAAYFCASSPTGGNQPQHFGDGTRLSIL.